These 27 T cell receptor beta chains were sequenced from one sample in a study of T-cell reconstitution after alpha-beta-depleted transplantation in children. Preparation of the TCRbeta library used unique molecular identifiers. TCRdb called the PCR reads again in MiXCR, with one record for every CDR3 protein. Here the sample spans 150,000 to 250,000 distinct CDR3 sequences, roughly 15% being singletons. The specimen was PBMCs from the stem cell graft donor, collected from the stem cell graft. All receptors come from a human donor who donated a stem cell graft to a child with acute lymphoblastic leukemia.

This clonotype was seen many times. The chain's CDR3 is CASSLGAVTSGNTGELFF. As DNA, the CDR3 is TGCGCCAGCAGCTTGGGGGCCGTCACTAGCGGAAACACCGGGGAGCTGTTTTTT. The chain combines TRBV5-1 with TRBJ2-2, with 8 positions matching TRBD2. The V and J ends lost 0 bases and 2 bases, in that order; junction bases with no gene match: 9. The CDR3 is 18 amino acids. CDR1 is SGHRS and CDR2 is YFSETQ in the germline V gene.

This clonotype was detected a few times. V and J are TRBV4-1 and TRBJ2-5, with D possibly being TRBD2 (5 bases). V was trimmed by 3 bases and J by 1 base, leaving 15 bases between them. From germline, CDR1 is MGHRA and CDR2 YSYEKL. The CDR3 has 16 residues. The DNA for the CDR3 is TGCGCCAGCAGCCAGCAGGCGGGCACGGTCCAAGAGACCCAGTACTTC. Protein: CASSQQAGTVQETQYF.

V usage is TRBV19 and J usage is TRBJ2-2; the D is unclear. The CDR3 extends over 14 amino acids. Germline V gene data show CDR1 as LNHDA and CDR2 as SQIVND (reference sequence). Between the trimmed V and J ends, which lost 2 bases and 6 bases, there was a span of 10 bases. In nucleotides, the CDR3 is TGTGCCAGTAGTATAAATGCAGAGTCCGGGGAGCTGTTTTTT. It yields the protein CASSINAESGELFF. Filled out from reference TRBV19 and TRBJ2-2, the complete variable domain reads DGGITQSPKYLFRKEGQNVTLSCEQNLNHDAMYWYRQDPGQGLRLIYYSQIVNDFQKGDIAEGYSVSREKKESFPLTVTSAQKNPTAFYLCASSINAESGELFFGEGSRLTVL.

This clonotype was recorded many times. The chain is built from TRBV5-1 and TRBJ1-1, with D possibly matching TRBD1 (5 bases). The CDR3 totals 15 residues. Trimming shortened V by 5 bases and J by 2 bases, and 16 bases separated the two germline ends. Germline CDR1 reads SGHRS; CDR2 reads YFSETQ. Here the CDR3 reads CASRLSGTENTEAFF. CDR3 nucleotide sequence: TGCGCCAGCAGGCTGTCCGGGACCGAAAACACTGAAGCTTTCTTT.

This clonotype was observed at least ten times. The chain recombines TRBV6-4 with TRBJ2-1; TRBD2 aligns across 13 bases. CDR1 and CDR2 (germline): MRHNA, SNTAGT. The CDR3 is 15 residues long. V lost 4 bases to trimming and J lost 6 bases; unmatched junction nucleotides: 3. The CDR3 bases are TGTGCCAGCAGTGCCCGACTAGCGGGGGGCAATGAGCAGTTCTTC. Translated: CASSARLAGGNEQFF.

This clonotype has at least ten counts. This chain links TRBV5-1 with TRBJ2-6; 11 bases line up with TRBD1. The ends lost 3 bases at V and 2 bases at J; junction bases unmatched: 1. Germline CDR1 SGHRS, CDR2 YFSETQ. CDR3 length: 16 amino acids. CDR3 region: CASSWTGGAGANVLTF. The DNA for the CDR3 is TGCGCCAGCAGCTGGACAGGGGGCGCTGGGGCCAACGTCCTGACTTTC.

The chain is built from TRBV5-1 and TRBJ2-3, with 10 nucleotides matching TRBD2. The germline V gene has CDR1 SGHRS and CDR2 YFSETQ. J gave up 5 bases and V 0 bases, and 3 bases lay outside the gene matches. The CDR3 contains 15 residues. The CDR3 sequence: CASSLEAGGGDTQYF. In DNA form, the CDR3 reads TGCGCCAGCAGCTTGGAAGCGGGGGGGGGAGATACGCAGTATTTT.

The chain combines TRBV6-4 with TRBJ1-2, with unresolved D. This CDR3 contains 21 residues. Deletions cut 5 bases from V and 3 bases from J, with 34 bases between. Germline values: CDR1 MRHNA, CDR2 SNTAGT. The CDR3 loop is CASSPRVRTLLISLDDYGYTF. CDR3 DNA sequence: TGTGCCAGCAGTCCCCGAGTCCGGACCTTACTCATTAGTCTGGATGACTATGGCTACACCTTC.

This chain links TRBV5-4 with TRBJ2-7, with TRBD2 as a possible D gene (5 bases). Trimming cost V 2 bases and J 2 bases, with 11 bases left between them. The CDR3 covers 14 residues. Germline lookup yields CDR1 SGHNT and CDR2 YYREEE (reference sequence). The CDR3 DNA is TGTGCCAGCAGCTTCTTCGGGGATACCTACGAGCAGTACTTC. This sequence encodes CASSFFGDTYEQYF.

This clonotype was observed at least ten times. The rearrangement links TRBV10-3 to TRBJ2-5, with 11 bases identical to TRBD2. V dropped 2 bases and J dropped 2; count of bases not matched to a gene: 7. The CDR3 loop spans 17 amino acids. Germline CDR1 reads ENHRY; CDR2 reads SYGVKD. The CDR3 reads CAISEGPGTSGQETQYF. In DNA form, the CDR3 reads TGTGCCATCAGTGAGGGACCTGGGACTAGCGGACAAGAGACCCAGTACTTC.

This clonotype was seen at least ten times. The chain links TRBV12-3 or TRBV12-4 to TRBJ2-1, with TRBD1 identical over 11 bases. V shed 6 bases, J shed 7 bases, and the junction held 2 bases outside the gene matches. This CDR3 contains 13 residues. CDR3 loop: CASSWDRGNEQFF. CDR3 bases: TGTGCCAGCAGCTGGGACAGGGGGAATGAGCAGTTCTTC.

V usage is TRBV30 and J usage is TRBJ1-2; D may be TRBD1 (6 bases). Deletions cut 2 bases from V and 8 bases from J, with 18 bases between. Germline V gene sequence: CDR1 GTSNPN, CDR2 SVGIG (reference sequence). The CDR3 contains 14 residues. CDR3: CAWSPLSRGGGYTF. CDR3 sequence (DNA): TGTGCCTGGAGTCCCTTGAGCAGGGGCGGGGGCTACACCTTC.

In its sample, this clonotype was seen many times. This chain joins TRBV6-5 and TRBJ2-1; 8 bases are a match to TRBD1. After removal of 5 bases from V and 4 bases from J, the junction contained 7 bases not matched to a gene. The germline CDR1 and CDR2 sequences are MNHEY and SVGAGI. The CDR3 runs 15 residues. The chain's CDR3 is CASSHRDRIYNEQFF. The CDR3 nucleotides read TGTGCCAGCAGTCACCGGGACAGGATTTACAATGAGCAGTTCTTC.

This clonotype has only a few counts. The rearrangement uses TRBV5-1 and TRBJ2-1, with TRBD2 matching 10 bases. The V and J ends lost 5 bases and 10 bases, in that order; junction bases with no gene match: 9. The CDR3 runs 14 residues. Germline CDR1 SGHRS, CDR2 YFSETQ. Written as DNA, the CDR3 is TGCGCCAGCAGGTCTCTAGCGGGAGCGGGCGAGCAGTTCTTC. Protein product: CASRSLAGAGEQFF.

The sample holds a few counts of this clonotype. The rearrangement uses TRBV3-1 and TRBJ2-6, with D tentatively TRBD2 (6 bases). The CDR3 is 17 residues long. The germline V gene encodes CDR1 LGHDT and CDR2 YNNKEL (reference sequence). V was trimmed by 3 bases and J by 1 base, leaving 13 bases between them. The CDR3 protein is CASSQGRSSSGANVLTF. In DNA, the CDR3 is TGTGCCAGCAGCCAGGGGAGGTCGTCTTCTGGGGCCAACGTCCTGACTTTC.

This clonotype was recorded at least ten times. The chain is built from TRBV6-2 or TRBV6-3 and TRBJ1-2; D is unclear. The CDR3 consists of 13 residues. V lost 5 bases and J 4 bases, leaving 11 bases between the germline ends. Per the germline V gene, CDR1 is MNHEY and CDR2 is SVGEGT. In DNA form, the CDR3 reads TGTGCCAGCAGTCTACAGAGCGCCTATGGCTACACCTTC. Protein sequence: CASSLQSAYGYTF.

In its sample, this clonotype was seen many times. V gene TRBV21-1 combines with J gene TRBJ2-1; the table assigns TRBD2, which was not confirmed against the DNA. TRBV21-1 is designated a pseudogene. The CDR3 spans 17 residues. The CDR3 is CASPSSGRPPPKNEQFF. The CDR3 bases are TGTGCCAGCCCGAGTAGCGGGAGGCCCCCCCCCAAGAATGAGCAGTTCTTC.

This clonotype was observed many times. CDR3 in DNA: TGCGCCAGCAGCTCCGTCCGGGACAGGGTTTACGATGAGCAGTTCTTC. This translates into CASSSVRDRVYDEQFF. This rearrangement joins TRBV5-1 to TRBJ2-1, with 9 bases identical to TRBD1. Trimming took 3 bases from V and 8 from J; bases not matched to a gene: 12. The CDR3 spans 16 residues. In germline, CDR1 is SGHRS, CDR2 YFSETQ. Combining the CDR3 with reference TRBV5-1 and TRBJ2-1 gives the whole variable domain KAGVTQTPRYLIKTRGQQVTLSCSPISGHRSVSWYQQTPGQGLQFLFEYFSETQRNKGNFPGRFSGRQFSNSRSEMNVSTLELGDSALYLCASSSVRDRVYDEQFFGPGTRLTVL.

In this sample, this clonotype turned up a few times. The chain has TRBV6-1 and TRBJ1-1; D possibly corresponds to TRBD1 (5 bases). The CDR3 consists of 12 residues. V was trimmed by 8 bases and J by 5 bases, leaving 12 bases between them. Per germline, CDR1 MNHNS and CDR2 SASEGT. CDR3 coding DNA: TGTGCCAGCGGGCTGGGGGTTACTGAAGCTTTCTTT. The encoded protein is CASGLGVTEAFF.

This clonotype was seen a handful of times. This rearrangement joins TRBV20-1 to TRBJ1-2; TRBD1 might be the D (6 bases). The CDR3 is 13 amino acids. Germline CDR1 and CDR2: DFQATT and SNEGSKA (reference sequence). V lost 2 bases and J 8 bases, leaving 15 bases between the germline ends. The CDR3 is CSARSWGAVGYTF. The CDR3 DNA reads TGCAGTGCTAGATCTTGGGGGGCGGTGGGCTACACCTTC.

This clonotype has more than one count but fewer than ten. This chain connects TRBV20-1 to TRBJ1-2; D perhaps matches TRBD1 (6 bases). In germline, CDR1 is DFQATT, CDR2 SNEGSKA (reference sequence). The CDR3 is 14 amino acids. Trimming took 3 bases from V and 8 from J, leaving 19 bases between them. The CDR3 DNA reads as TGCAGTGCTAGTAATGGGGGCGCGAAAAGGGGCTACACCTTC. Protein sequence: CSASNGGAKRGYTF.

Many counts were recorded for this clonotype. CDR3 in amino acids: CASSLAAGVDNEQFF. The DNA of the CDR3 is TGCGCCAGCAGCTTGGCAGCGGGAGTTGATAATGAGCAGTTCTTC. V is TRBV5-1 and J is TRBJ2-1, with 8 nucleotides matching TRBD2. The CDR3 has 15 amino acids. V lost 0 bases, J lost 7 bases, and 6 bases stayed unmatched. CDR1 SGHRS and CDR2 YFSETQ come from the germline V gene.

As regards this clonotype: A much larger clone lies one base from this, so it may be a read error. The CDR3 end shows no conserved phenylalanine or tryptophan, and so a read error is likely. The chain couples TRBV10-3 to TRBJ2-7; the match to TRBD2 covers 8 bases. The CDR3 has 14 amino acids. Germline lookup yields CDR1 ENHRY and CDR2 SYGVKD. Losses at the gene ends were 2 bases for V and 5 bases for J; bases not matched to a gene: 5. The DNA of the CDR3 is TGTGCCATCAGTGAGGGGCTAGCGGGCGACGAGCAGTACCTC. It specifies CAISEGLAGDEQYL.

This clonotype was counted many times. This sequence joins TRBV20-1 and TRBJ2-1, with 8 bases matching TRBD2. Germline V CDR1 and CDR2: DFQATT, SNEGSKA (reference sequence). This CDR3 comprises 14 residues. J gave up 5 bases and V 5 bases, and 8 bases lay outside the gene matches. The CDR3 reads CSARPLAANNEQFF. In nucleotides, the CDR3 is TGCAGTGCTCGACCACTAGCGGCGAACAATGAGCAGTTCTTC.

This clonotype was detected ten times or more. The CDR3 is CASSPGFTEAFF. The CDR3 region has the DNA TGTGCCAGCAGTCCGGGGTTCACTGAAGCTTTCTTT. The rearrangement links TRBV6-5 to TRBJ1-1; D is ambiguous. Germline V gene data show CDR1 as MNHEY and CDR2 as SVGAGI. With 5 bases removed from V and 4 bases from J, the gap between germline ends came to 8 bases. CDR3 length equals 12 residues.

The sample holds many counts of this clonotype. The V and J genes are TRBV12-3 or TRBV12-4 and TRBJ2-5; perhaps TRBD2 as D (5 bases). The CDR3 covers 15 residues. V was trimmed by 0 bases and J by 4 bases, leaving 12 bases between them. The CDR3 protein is CASSLARTSGETQYF. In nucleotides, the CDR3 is TGTGCCAGCAGTTTAGCCCGGACTTCGGGAGAGACCCAGTACTTC.

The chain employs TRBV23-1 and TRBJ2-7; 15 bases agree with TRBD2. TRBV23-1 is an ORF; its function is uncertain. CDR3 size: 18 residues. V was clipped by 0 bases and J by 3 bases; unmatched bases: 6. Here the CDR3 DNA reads TGCGCCAGCAGTCAATCGAGGACTAGCGGGAGGGCTGGCTACGAGCAGTACTTC. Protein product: CASSQSRTSGRAGYEQYF.